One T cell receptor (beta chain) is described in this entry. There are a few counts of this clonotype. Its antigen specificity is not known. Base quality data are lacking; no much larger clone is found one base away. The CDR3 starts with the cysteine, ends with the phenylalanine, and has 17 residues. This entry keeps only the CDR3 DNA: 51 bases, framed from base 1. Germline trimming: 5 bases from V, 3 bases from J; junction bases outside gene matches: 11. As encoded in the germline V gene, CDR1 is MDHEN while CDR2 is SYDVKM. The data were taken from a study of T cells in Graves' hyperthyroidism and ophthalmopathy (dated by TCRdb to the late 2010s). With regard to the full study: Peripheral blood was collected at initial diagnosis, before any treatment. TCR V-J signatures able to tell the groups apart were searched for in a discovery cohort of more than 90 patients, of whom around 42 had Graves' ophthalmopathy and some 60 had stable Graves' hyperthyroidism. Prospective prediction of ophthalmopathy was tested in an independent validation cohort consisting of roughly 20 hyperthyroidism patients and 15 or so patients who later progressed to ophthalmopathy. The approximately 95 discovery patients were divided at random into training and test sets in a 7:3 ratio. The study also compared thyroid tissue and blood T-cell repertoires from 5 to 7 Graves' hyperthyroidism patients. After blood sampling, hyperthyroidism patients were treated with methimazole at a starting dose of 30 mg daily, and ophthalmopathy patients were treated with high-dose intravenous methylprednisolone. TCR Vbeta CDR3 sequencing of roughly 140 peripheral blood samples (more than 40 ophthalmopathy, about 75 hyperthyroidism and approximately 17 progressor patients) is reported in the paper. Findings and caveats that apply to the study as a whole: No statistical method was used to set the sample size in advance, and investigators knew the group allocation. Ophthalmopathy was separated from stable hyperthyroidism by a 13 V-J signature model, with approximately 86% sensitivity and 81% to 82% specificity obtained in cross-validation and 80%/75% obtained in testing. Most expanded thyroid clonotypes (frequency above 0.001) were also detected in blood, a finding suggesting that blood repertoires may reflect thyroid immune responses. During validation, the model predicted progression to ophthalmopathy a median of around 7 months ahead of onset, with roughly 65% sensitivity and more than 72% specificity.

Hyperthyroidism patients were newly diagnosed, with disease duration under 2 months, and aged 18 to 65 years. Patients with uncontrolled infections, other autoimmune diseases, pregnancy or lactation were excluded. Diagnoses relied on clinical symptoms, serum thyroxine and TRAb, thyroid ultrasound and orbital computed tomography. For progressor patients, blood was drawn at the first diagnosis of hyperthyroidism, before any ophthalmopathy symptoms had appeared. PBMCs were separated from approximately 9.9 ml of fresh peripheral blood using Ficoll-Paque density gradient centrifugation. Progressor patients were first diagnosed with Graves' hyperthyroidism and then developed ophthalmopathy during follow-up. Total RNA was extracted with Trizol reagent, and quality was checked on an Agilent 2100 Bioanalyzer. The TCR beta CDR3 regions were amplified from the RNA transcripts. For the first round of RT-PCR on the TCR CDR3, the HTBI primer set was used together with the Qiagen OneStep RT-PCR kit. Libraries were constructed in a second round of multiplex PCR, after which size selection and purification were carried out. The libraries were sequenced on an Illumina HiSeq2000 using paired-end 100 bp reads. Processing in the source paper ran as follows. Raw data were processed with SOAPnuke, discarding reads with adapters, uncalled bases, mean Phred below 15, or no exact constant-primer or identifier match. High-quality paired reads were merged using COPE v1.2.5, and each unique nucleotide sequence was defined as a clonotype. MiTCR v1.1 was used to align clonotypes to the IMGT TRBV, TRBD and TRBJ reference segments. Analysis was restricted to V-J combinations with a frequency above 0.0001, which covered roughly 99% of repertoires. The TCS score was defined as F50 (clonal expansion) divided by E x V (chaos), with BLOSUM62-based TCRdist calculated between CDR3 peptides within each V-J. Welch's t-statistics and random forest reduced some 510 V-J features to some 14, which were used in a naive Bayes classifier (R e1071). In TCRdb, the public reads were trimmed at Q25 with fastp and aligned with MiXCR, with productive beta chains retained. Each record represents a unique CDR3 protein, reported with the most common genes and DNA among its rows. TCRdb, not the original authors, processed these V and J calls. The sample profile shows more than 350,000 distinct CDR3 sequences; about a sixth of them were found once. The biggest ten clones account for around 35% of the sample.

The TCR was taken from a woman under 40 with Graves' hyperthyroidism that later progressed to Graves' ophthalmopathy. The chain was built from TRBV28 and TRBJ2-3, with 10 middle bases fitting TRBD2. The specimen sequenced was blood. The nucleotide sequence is TGTGCCAGCAGTCTCGAGAAAGGACTAGCGGTAACAGATACGCAGTATTTT. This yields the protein CASSLEKGLAVTDTQYF.